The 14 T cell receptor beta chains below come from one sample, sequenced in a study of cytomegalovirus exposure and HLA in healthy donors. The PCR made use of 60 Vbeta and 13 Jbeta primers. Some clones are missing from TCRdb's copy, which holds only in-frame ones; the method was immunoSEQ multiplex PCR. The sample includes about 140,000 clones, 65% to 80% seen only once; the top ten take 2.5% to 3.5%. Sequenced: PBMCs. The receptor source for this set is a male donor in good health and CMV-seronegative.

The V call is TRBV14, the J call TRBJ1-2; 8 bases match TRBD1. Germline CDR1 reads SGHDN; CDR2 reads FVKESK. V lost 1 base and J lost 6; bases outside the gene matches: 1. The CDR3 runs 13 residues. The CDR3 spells CASSQGTGNGYTF. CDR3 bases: TGTGCCAGCAGCCAAGGGACAGGGAATGGCTACACCTTC.

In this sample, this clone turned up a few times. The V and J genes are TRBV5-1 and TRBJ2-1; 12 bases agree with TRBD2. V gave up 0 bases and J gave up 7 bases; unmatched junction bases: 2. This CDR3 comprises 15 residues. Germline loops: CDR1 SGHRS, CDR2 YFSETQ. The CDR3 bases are TGCGCCAGCAGCTTGGCCCTAGCGGGAGGGAATGAGCAGTTCTTC. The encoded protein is CASSLALAGGNEQFF.

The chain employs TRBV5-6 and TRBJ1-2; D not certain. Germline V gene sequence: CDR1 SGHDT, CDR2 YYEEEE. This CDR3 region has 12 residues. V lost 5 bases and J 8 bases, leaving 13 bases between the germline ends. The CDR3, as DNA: TGTGCCAGCAGGCGTGTCCCCCAAGGCTACACCTTC. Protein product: CASRRVPQGYTF.

CDR3: CASGPLGGEQPQHF. The DNA of the CDR3 is TGTGCCAGCGGACCCTTAGGGGGGGAGCAGCCCCAGCATTTT. The V gene is TRBV28, the J gene TRBJ1-5; perhaps TRBD1 as D (6 bases). The CDR3 has 14 amino acids. Germline V gene lookup returns CDR1 MDHEN and CDR2 SYDVKM. Trimming pared 8 bases from V and 7 bases from J, leaving 18 bases between.

CDR3 bases: TGTGCCATCAGTGTGTACGGAGCGGGGGGCTCAGATACGCAGTATTTT. Translated, it gives CAISVYGAGGSDTQYF. The chain links TRBV10-3 to TRBJ2-3, with 9 nucleotides matching TRBD2. V was clipped by 4 bases and J by 4 bases; unmatched bases: 9. The CDR3 totals 16 residues. Germline loops: CDR1 ENHRY, CDR2 SYGVKD.

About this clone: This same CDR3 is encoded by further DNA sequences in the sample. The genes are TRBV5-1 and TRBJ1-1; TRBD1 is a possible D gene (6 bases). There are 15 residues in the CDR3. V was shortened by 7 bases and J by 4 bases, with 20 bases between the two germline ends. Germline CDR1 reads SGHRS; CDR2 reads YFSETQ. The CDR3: CASLPGRGGGTEAFF. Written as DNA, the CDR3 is TGCGCCAGCCTACCGGGCAGGGGTGGTGGCACTGAAGCTTTCTTT.

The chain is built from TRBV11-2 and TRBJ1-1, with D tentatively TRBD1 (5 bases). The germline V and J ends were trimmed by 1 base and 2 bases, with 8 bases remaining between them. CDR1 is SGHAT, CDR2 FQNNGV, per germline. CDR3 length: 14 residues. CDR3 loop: CASSLVGGNTEAFF. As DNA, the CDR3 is TGTGCCAGCAGCTTAGTCGGGGGAAACACTGAAGCTTTCTTT.

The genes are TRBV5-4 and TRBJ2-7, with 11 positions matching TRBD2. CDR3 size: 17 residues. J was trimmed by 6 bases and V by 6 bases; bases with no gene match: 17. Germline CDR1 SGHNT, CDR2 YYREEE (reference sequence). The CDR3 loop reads CASKRGTSGTTISEQYF. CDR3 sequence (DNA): TGTGCCAGCAAGCGTGGGACTAGCGGAACAACTATTAGCGAGCAGTACTTC.

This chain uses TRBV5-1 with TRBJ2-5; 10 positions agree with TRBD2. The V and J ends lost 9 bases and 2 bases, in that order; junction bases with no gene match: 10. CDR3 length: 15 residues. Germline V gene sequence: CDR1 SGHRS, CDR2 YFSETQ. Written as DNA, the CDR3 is TGCGCCACCGCAGGAGGACTAGCGGAACAAGAGACCCAGTACTTC. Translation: CATAGGLAEQETQYF.

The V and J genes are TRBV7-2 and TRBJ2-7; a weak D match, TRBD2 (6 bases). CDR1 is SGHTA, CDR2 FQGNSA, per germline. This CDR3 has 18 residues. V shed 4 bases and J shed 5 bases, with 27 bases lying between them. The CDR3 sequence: CASSSPAGSPRSRHEQYF. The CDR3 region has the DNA TGTGCCAGCAGCTCCCCAGCGGGCAGCCCCCGCTCAAGGCACGAGCAGTACTTC.

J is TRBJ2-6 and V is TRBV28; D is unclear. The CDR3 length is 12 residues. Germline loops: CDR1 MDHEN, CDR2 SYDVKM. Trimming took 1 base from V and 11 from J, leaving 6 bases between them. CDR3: CASSLLSDVLTF. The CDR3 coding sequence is TGTGCCAGCAGTTTATTATCGGACGTCCTGACTTTC.

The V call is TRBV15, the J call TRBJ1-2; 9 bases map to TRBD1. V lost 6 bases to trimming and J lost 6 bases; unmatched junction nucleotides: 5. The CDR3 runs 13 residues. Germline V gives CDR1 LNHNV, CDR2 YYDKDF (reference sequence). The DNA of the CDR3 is TGTGCCACCAGGGCCCGGGACAGGGATGGCTACACCTTC. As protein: CATRARDRDGYTF.

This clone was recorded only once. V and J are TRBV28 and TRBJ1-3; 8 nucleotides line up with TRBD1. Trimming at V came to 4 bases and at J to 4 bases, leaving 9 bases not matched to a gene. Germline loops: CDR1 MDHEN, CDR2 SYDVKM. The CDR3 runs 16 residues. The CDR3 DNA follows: TGTGCCAGCAGTTCACCCTCAGGGGGCTACGGAAACACCATATATTTT. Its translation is CASSSPSGGYGNTIYF.

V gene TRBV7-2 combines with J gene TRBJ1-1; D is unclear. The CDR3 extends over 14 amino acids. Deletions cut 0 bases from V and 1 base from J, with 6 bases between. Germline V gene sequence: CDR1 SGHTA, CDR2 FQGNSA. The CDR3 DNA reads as TGTGCCAGCAGCTTAGCGGGCGCGAACACTGAAGCTTTCTTT. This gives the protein CASSLAGANTEAFF.